The following is a T cell receptor (beta chain) sequence with its context. Germline-derived CDR1 and CDR2 are GTSNPN and SVGIG (reference sequence). There are 16 residues in the CDR3. V lost 3 bases, J lost 2 bases, and 20 bases lay in between. This sample is drawn from a study of control samples from healthy donors and cancer patients. Using immunoSEQ multiplex PCR, the repertoire was profiled, and TCRdb retains in-frame clones only, with some absent. The data show 80,000 or so clones, with roughly nine tenths seen just once and around 5.8% held by the top ten. This chain uses TRBV30 with TRBJ2-7; D may be TRBD2 (6 bases). The sequence was collected from a man aged 50 or older in good health. The sample taken for sequencing was blood. This CDR3 reads CAWSALGGRRAYEQYF. The CDR3 nucleotides read TGTGCCTGGAGCGCATTGGGAGGCAGGCGGGCCTACGAGCAGTACTTC. Filled out from reference TRBV30 and TRBJ2-7, the complete variable domain reads SQTIHQWPATLVQPVGSPLSLECTVEGTSNPNLYWYRQAAGRGLQLLFYSVGIGQISSEVPQNLSASRPQDRQFILSSKKLLLSDSGFYLCAWSALGGRRAYEQYFGPGTRLTVT.